This T cell receptor beta chain was obtained from a study of T cell repertoires in cytomegalovirus infection. Turning to the study itself: Indications came from public TCR beta signatures; they pointed to CMV infection and to a matching HLA type. Whole-study results and caveats: Carriage of CMV together with the relevant HLA was identifiable through cumulative public TCR beta family frequency. The study found HLA-C-restricted CMV-specific TCR beta clonotypes dominating the ex vivo response.

On this clonotype itself: Its target is not known.

TCRdb redid the calling of the reads with MiXCR, one entry per CDR3 protein. The sample lists approximately 110,000 distinct CDR3 sequences; around 45% were seen once. V lost 8 bases, J lost 2 bases, and 4 bases lay in between. There are 12 residues in the CDR3. The V gene's germline CDR1 is MNHNS and CDR2 SASEGT. Sequencing used CD8+ T cells from cultured PBMCs, obtained from culture after CMV antigen stimulation. The receptor was isolated from a human donor in good health (CMV status not recorded). Some clones in this sample may be carry-over from other donors' samples. The chain uses TRBV6-1 and TRBJ1-6; unclear D gene. The CDR3 DNA sequence: TGTGCCAGCCTAACCTATAATTCACCCCTCCACTTT. Protein sequence: CASLTYNSPLHF.